A single sample gave rise to the 3 T cell receptor beta chains below, sequenced in a study of technical replicates of blood from a few donors. Here immunoSEQ multiplex PCR was the method, and the copy in TCRdb shows in-frame clones only, minus some. The repertoire includes nearly 80,000 clones, 96% of them detected once, and about 0.3% sits in the top ten. Material for sequencing was T cells isolated from PBMCs. These receptors originate from a human donor in good health.

The chain combines TRBV6-5 with TRBJ2-2; 7 bases line up with TRBD2. The CDR3 loop spans 13 amino acids. Germline CDR1 is MNHEY and CDR2 is SVGAGI. Germline trimming cut 2 bases from V and 6 bases from J; bases unmatched to any gene: 0. In DNA, the CDR3 is TGTGCCAGCAGTTACGCGGGAGCCGGGGAGCTGTTTTTT. Protein sequence: CASSYAGAGELFF.

The rearrangement joins TRBV2 to TRBJ1-1; D ambiguous. Trimming shortened V by 4 bases and J by 4 bases, and 10 bases separated the two germline ends. From germline, CDR1 is SNHLY and CDR2 FYNNEI. This CDR3 is 13 amino acids long. Here the CDR3 DNA reads TGTGCCAGCAGTGTGGGAGGCCCCACTGAAGCTTTCTTT. It is translated as CASSVGGPTEAFF.

CDR3 bases: TGTGCCAGTAGCGGTTCTTCCTACGAGCAGTACTTC. This translates into CASSGSSYEQYF. The chain couples TRBV2 to TRBJ2-7, with a tentative D call TRBD2 (6 bases). Trimming pared 9 bases from V and 1 base from J, leaving 10 bases between. The CDR3 is 12 amino acids. Germline V lookup: CDR1 SNHLY, CDR2 FYNNEI.